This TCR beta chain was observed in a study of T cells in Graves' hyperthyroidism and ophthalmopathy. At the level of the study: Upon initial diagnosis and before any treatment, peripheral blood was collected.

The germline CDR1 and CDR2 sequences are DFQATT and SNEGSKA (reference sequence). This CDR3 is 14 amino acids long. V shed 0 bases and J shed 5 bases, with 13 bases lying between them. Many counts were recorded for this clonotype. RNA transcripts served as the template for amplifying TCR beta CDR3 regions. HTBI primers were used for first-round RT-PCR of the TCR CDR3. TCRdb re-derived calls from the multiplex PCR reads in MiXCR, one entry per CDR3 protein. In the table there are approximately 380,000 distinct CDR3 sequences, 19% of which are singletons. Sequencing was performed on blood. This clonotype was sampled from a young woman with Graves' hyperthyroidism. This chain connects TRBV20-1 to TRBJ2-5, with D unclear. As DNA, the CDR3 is TGCAGTGCTAGAGACCCCACCGGCCTGGAGACCCAGTACTTC. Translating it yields CSARDPTGLETQYF.